The rows below give T cell receptor beta chains drawn from one sample of a study of T cells after yellow fever vaccination. Each CDR3 protein is one row after TCRdb ran MiXCR on the 5' RACE reads. The profile covers a few hundred thousand distinct CDR3 sequences, with about an eighth appearing a single time and roughly 3% taken by the ten largest. The sequenced sample was CD4+ T cells sorted from PBMCs, obtained 15 days after the yellow fever booster vaccination. The receptor source for this set is a man aged 18 to 29 who received the YFV17D yellow fever vaccine. Both conserved end residues are part of each CDR3. The D gene is left open where the match is weak. Only part of the rows carry a size: once, few, many, or a class if the clone is expanded.

d_gene | j_gene | abundance | v_gene | len | CDR3nt | CDR3aa
NA | TRBJ1-2 | few | TRBV20-1 | 12 | TGCAGTGCTAGTAGGGCAGGCTATGGCTACACCTTC | CSASRAGYGYTF
TRBD2 | TRBJ2-3 | many | TRBV4-1 | 15 | TGCGCCAGCAGCGGGAGCGGGGGGCGCACAGATACGCAGTATTTT | CASSGSGGRTDTQYF
TRBD2 | TRBJ2-5 | few | TRBV3-1 | 14 | TGTGCCAGCAGCCAAGGGACTAGACCCGGGACCCAGTACTTC | CASSQGTRPGTQYF
TRBD1 | TRBJ2-2 | NA | TRBV5-6 | 19 | TGTGCCAGCAGCCGGCGAGTGGTCGGGACAGGGGGCGCGACCGGGGAGCTGTTTTTT | CASSRRVVGTGGATGELFF
NA | TRBJ2-6 | NA | TRBV7-9 | 19 | TGTGCCAGCAGCTATAAGGGTTCGGGGTCCCTTAGGGGGGCCAACGTCCTGACTTTC | CASSYKGSGSLRGANVLTF
NA | TRBJ1-4 | few | TRBV29-1 | 13 | TGCAGCGTTGAAAGGGTCGGAAATGAAAAACTGTTTTTT | CSVERVGNEKLFF
NA | TRBJ2-1 | NA | TRBV6-5 | 12 | TGTGCCAGCAGTTACAACTACAATGAGCAGTTCTTC | CASSYNYNEQFF
TRBD2 | TRBJ2-1 | few | TRBV10-3 | 13 | TGTGCCATCAAGAGCGGGGGGGCCGATGAGCAGTTCTTC | CAIKSGGADEQFF
TRBD1 | TRBJ2-2 | few | TRBV6-5 | 15 | TGTGCCAGCAGTTACGACAACAGGGGGTACGGGGAGCTGTTTTTT | CASSYDNRGYGELFF
NA | TRBJ2-3 | many | TRBV7-2 | 15 | TGTGCCAGCAGCTCCCGGCAGGGAGGTGAAGATACGCAGTATTTT | CASSSRQGGEDTQYF
TRBD1 | TRBJ1-1 | NA | TRBV5-6 | 16 | TGTGCCAGCAGCTTAAGGCAAGCAGGGGGGACCACTGAAGCTTTCTTT | CASSLRQAGGTTEAFF
NA | TRBJ2-3 | few | TRBV20-1 | 14 | TGCAGTGCCCTCCGGCGGAGGGGGGGAGATACGCAGTATTTT | CSALRRRGGDTQYF
NA | TRBJ2-2 | NA | TRBV7-2 | 16 | TGTGCCAGCAGCCTTACCTGGGGCGGAAACACCGGGGAGCTGTTTTTT | CASSLTWGGNTGELFF
NA | TRBJ1-1 | NA | TRBV6-2/TRBV6-3 | 13 | TGTGCCAGCAGTTACCCCGGAGGGATAGAAGCTTTCTTT | CASSYPGGIEAFF
TRBD1 | TRBJ1-2 | NA | TRBV5-6 | 14 | TGTGCCAGCAGCCTCCCGGGACAGGTATATGGCTACACCTTC | CASSLPGQVYGYTF
NA | TRBJ1-1 | NA | TRBV12-3/TRBV12-4 | 17 | TGTGCCAGCAGACTACGACAGGCCCAAAGTTCCGGCACTGAAGCTTTCTTT | CASRLRQAQSSGTEAFF
NA | TRBJ2-5 | many | TRBV19 | 15 | TGTGCCAGTAGTTCGGTAAAAACCGGCCAAGAGACCCAGTACTTC | CASSSVKTGQETQYF
NA | TRBJ2-3 | NA | TRBV9 | 15 | TGTGCCAGCAGCGTAGCTCCAATTGGCACAGATACGCAGTATTTT | CASSVAPIGTDTQYF
NA | TRBJ2-2 | few | TRBV5-1 | 12 | TGCGCCGTGACCGAGAACACCGGGGAGCTGTTTTTT | CAVTENTGELFF
TRBD1 | TRBJ1-6 | NA | TRBV7-9 | 15 | TGTGCCAGCAGCCCAGGGGGGTTTTATAATTCACCCCTCCACTTT | CASSPGGFYNSPLHF
NA | TRBJ1-5 | NA | TRBV20-1 | 12 | TGCAGTGCGAGGGTGAGCAATCAGCCCCAGCATTTT | CSARVSNQPQHF
NA | TRBJ2-5 | few | TRBV4-1 | 16 | TGCGCCAGCAGCCAAAGACCGGGACGGATCCAAGAGACCCAGTACTTC | CASSQRPGRIQETQYF
TRBD1 | TRBJ2-7 | few | TRBV7-2 | 12 | TGTGCCAGCAGCCCTGACAGGGGCGAGCAGTACTTC | CASSPDRGEQYF
TRBD1 | TRBJ2-3 | many | TRBV5-1 | 15 | TGCGCCAGCAGGCGCCGAACAGGGGATGCAGATACGCAGTATTTT | CASRRRTGDADTQYF
NA | TRBJ2-1 | few | TRBV6-5 | 14 | TGTGCCAGCAGTTACTCGGGGGCGGGCGCTGAGCAGTTCTTC | CASSYSGAGAEQFF
NA | TRBJ2-2 | NA | TRBV3-1 | 14 | TGTGCCAGCAGCCAAGAATATTACACCGGGGAGCTGTTTTTT | CASSQEYYTGELFF
NA | TRBJ1-4 | few | TRBV20-1 | 15 | TGCAGTGCTAGAGATCCTAGGGGGGGTAATGAAAAACTGTTTTTT | CSARDPRGGNEKLFF
NA | TRBJ1-1 | NA | TRBV6-5 | 14 | TGTGCCAGCAGTTACTCGAGTTTGAGAACTGAAGCTTTCTTT | CASSYSSLRTEAFF
TRBD1 | TRBJ2-7 | many | TRBV7-3 | 13 | TGTGCCAGCTCAGGGGGCCCTCTCTCCGAGCAGTACTTC | CASSGGPLSEQYF
TRBD1 | TRBJ1-2 | few | TRBV9 | 17 | TGTGCCAGCAGCGGATTGAGACCGGGACAGGGGGGTCATGGCTACACCTTC | CASSGLRPGQGGHGYTF